This T cell receptor beta chain was recorded in a study of OX40 agonist ivuxolimab in advanced cancers. The CDR3 has 15 residues. Germline trimming cut 8 bases from V and 5 bases from J; bases unmatched to any gene: 13. Germline assignment: CDR1 MNHEY and CDR2 SMNVEV (reference sequence). Study conclusions and caveats: At doses 0.1 to 3.0 mg/kg, CD4+ and CD8+ clones expanded.

About this clone itself: Its antigen is unidentified.

TCRdb's copy holds only in-frame clones and misses some; the assay was immunoSEQ multiplex PCR. The top ten hold 3.5% to 5% of the sample, which has more than 60,000 clones, over 80% seen once. Blood sampling took place at baseline, cycle 4 day 1, and cycle 7 day 1. The source material was CD4+ or CD8+ T cells sorted from blood, sampled in a trial of the OX40 agonist ivuxolimab. This sequence was found in an adult with an advanced solid tumor such as melanoma, head and neck, liver or kidney cancer. The chain combines TRBV27 with TRBJ2-5, with TRBD2 matching over 8 bases. CDR3 in DNA: TGTGCCAGCCGCGGGCGGAGCGGGAGAGCGGAGACCCAGTACTTC. Its protein is CASRGRSGRAETQYF.